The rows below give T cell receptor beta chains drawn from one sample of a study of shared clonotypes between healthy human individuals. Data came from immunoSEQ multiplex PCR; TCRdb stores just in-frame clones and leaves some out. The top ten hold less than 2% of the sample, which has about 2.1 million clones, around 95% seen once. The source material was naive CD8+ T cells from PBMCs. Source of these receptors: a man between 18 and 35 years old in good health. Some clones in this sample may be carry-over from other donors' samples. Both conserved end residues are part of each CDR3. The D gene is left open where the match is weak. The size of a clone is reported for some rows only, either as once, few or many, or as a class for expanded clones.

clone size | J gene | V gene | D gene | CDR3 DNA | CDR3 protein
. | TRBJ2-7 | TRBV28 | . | TGTGCCAGCAGTTTCGGACGGGGCTACGAGCAGTACTTC | CASSFGRGYEQYF
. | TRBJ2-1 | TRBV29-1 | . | TGCAGCGTTGACGGCGGGGCTTTTGAGCAGTTCTTC | CSVDGGAFEQFF
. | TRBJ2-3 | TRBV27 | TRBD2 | TGTGCCAGCAGTTTAGATTGGCTAGCGGGAGAGTCGAGCACAGATACGCAGTATTTT | CASSLDWLAGESSTDTQYF
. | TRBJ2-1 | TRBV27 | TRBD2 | TGTGCCAGCAGTTCATTAGCGGGAGTTGAGCAGTTCTTC | CASSSLAGVEQFF
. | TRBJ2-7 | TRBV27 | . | TGTGCCAGCAGTTTCTTCGCGACGGGGGAGCAGTACTTC | CASSFFATGEQYF
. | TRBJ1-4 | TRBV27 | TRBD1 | TGTGCCACTAGAGCAGGGGGTTCTAATGAAAAACTGTTTTTT | CATRAGGSNEKLFF
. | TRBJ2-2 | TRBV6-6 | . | TGTGCCAGCAGTTTTGGGGGAGAGGACACCGGGGAGCTGTTTTTT | CASSFGGEDTGELFF
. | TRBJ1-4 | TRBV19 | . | TGTGCCAGTAGTATAGATAACACTCCACAGGGAACTAATGAAAAACTGTTTTTT | CASSIDNTPQGTNEKLFF
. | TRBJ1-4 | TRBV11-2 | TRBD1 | TGTGCCAGCAGCTCGGACAGGGGGCGACGGGAAAAACTGTTTTTT | CASSSDRGRREKLFF
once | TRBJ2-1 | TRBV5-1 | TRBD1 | TGCGCCAGCAGTGACAGGGGGGCCTACAATGAGCAGTTCTTC | CASSDRGAYNEQFF
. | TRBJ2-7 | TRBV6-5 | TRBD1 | TGTGCCAGCTCTTGGACAGGGGCCGACGAGCAGTACTTC | CASSWTGADEQYF
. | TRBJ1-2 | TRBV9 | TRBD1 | TGTGCCAGCAGCGTAGACAGGGGAGGTCGGGGCTATGGCTACACCTTC | CASSVDRGGRGYGYTF
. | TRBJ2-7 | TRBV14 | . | TGTGCCAGCAGCCACGGGACGGCTACCTACGAGCAGTACTTC | CASSHGTATYEQYF
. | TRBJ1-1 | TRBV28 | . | TGTGCCAGCAGTTTGACGGGGGGCCCAGAAGCTTTCTTT | CASSLTGGPEAFF
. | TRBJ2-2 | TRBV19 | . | TGTGCCAGTAGGGAGCGGAACACCGGGGAGCTGTTTTTT | CASRERNTGELFF
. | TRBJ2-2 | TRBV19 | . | TGTGCCAGTAGAACCACTGGAGACTGGAACACCGGGGAGCTGTTTTTT | CASRTTGDWNTGELFF
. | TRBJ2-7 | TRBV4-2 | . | TGTGCCAGCAGCCAGGGGGACTTCATGTCCTACGAGCAGTACTTC | CASSQGDFMSYEQYF
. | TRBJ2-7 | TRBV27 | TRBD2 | TGTGCCAGTTCTAGCGGGGCTTCCTACGAGCAGTACTTC | CASSSGASYEQYF
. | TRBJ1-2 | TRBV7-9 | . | TGTGCCAGCAGCTTAGCGGACCTGCTGGATGGCTACACCTTC | CASSLADLLDGYTF
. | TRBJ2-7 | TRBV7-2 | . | TGTGCCAGCAGCTCGAGACGGACCCCCTACGAGCAGTACTTC | CASSSRRTPYEQYF
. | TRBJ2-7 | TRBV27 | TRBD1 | TGTGCCAGCAGTCCGCGACAGGGGGCGAGCTACGAGCAGTACTTC | CASSPRQGASYEQYF
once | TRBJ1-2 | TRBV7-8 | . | TGTGCCAGCTCCCCGGCGGGCCTTAACTATGGCTACACCTTC | CASSPAGLNYGYTF